These 5 T cell receptor beta chains share one sample of origin, sequenced in a study of molecular identifiers for immune sequencing clone quantification. TCRdb used MiXCR to reprocess the PCR reads, holding one entry per CDR3 protein. The sample includes around 70,000 distinct CDR3 sequences, 18% seen only once; the top ten take around 1.5%. Source material: naive CD8+ T cells from blood, with Jurkat cell RNA spiked in. Indicated subset: FACS-sorted CD8+CD4-CCR7+CD45RA+ naive T cells. Every receptor here comes from a human donor in good health. Some libraries in this study had Jurkat cell RNA spiked in.

Many counts were recorded for this clonotype. The chain has TRBV28 and TRBJ2-3, with D maybe TRBD1 (5 bases). The CDR3 consists of 16 residues. From germline, CDR1 is MDHEN and CDR2 SYDVKM. The ends were cut back, 2 bases at V and 0 bases at J, with 12 bases in the middle. The CDR3 sequence: CASSLGQGPSTDTQYF. CDR3 DNA sequence: TGTGCCAGCAGTTTAGGGCAGGGTCCTAGCACAGATACGCAGTATTTT.

This clonotype was seen only a few times. This chain joins TRBV27 and TRBJ2-3; TRBD2 agrees at 12 bases. The CDR3 runs 15 residues. Germline assignment: CDR1 MNHEY and CDR2 SMNVEV (reference sequence). V dropped 6 bases and J dropped 4; count of bases not matched to a gene: 5. The CDR3 coding sequence is TGTGCCAGCAGCCCGACTAGCGGGGGACCAGATACGCAGTATTTT. Translation gives CASSPTSGGPDTQYF.

Turning to this clonotype: Since a much larger clone is just one base distant, this may be a read error. The chain links TRBV3-1 to TRBJ2-1, with 8 bases lining up with TRBD2. This CDR3 comprises 15 residues. Per germline, CDR1 LGHDT and CDR2 YNNKEL (reference sequence). The CDR3 DNA sequence: TGTGCCAGCAGCCATACTAGCGGCAATTACAATGAGCAGTCCTTC. It encodes CASSHTSGNYNEQSF.

In regard to this clonotype: The missing conserved phenylalanine or tryptophan at the end of this CDR3 makes a read error likely. This sequence joins TRBV28 and TRBJ2-7; 11 bases are shared with TRBD1. V gave up 5 bases and J gave up 3 bases; unmatched junction bases: 3. CDR1 is MDHEN, CDR2 SYDVKM, per germline. The CDR3 is 14 amino acids. For the CDR3, the DNA is TGTGCCAGCAGTCACGGGACAGGGGGCTACGAGCAGTACCTC. It encodes CASSHGTGGYEQYL.

This clonotype was picked up many times. V usage is TRBV10-3 and J usage is TRBJ2-7; possibly TRBD2 for D (6 bases). Germline V gives CDR1 ENHRY, CDR2 SYGVKD. The CDR3 runs to 12 residues. V was pared by 11 bases and J by 0 bases, with 11 bases between. CDR3 region: CAVSGVSYEQYF. In DNA, the CDR3 is TGTGCCGTGTCGGGGGTCTCCTACGAGCAGTACTTC.